This T cell receptor (beta chain) stems from a study of response to subunit inactivated influenza vaccine. As to this clonotype: Antigen unknown.

Study-wide results and limits: Researchers suggested that each seasonal influenza vaccination recruits few new T cells.

TCRdb reanalysed the RT-PCR reads using MiXCR and keeps one entry per CDR3 protein. The sample includes approximately 230,000 distinct CDR3 sequences, roughly an eighth of them seen just once. The CDR3 is 13 residues long. The V and J ends lost 2 bases and 5 bases respectively, with 8 bases between them. The V gene's germline CDR1 is MNHEY and CDR2 SVGAGI. The source material was non-naive T cells sorted from PBMCs, sampled approximately 15 days before vaccination. The clonotype comes from a man aged 45-60 years who received an inactivated influenza vaccine. V and J are TRBV6-5 and TRBJ2-3, with D unresolved. The CDR3 reads CASSYANGDTQYF. The CDR3 DNA is TGTGCCAGCAGTTACGCCAACGGAGATACGCAGTATTTT.